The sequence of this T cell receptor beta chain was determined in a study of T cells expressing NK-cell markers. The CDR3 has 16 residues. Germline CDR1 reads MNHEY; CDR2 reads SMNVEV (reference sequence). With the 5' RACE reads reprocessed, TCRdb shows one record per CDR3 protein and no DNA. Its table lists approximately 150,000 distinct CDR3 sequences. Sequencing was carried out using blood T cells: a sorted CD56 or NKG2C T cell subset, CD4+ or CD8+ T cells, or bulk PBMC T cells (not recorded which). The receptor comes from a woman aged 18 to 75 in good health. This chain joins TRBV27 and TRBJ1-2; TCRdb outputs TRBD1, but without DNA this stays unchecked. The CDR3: CASSFEGHQGLYGYTF.